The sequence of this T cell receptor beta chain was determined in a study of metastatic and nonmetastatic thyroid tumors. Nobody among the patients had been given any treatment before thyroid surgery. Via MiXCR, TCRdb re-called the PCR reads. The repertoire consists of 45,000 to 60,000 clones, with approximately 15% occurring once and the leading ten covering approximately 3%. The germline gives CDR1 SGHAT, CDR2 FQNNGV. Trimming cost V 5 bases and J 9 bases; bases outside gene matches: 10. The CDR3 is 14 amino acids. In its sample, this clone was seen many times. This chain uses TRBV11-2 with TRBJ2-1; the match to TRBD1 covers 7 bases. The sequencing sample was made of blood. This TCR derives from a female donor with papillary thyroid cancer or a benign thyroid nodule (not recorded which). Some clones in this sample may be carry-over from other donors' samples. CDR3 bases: TGTGCCAGCAGCCTCGAGACAGGGTCTCCTGAGCAGTTCTTC. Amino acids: CASSLETGSPEQFF.